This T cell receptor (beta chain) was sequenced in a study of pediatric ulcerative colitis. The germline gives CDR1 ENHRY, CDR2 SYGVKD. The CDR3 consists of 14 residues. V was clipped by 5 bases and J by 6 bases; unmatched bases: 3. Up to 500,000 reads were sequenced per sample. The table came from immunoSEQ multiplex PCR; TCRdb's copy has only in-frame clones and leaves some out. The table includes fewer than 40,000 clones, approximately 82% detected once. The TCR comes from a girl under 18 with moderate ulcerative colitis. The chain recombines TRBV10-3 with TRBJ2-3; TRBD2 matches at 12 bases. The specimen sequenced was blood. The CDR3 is CAISRLAGEDTQYF. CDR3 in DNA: TGTGCCATCAGTCGACTAGCGGGAGAGGATACGCAGTATTTT.